A single sample is the source of the 2 T cell receptor beta chains below, sequenced in a study of radiation and T cells in renal cell carcinoma. The time point is: blood 4 weeks post-SBRT, at nephrectomy. Regarding treatment: 15 Gy SBRT to primary tumor, nephrectomy 4 weeks later. Measured with immunoSEQ multiplex PCR; TCRdb has only the in-frame clones, and not every one. The repertoire has some 100,000 clones, 80% to 90% of them found once; the top ten carry roughly 7.6%. Specimen: blood, collected from a patient whose treatment included radiotherapy and nephrectomy. These receptors came from a man aged 60 to 75 with renal cell carcinoma.

The chain couples TRBV2 to TRBJ1-2; D possibly corresponds to TRBD1 (6 bases). Germline V gives CDR1 SNHLY, CDR2 FYNNEI. The V end lost 7 bases, the J end lost 4 bases, and 19 bases lay between the germline ends. CDR3 length: 15 amino acids. CDR3 region: CASTVNGGQVYGYTF. CDR3 in DNA: TGTGCCAGCACAGTTAACGGGGGGCAGGTCTATGGCTACACCTTC.

The V and J genes are TRBV7-9 and TRBJ2-7; D is tentatively TRBD1 or TRBD2 (5 bases each). CDR1 is SEHNR and CDR2 is FQNEAQ in the germline V gene (reference sequence). V was trimmed by 11 bases and J by 5 bases, leaving 16 bases between them. The CDR3 has 12 amino acids. CDR3 amino acids: CAVSGAGNEQYF. The CDR3 DNA reads as TGTGCCGTATCCGGGGCAGGGAACGAGCAGTACTTC.